This TCR beta chain was sequenced for a study of cytomegalovirus exposure and HLA in healthy donors. As for the study in general: Earlier, almost 120 million unique TCR beta sequences were recovered from 200 million or so T cells by an analysis.

Whole-study findings and limits: The authors listed 150 to 200 TCR beta chains as cytomegalovirus-associated. While the bulk of TCR sequences proved rare, some public TCRs turned up in many donors.

The PCR ran on 60 Vbeta and 13 Jbeta primers. The assay was immunoSEQ multiplex PCR, and TCRdb's table has in-frame clones only and misses some. The sample holds 110,000 or so clones, over 65% seen once. This clone has just one count. Its matching antigen is unknown. Trimming cost V 2 bases and J 0 bases; bases outside gene matches: 0. The germline V gene encodes CDR1 MNHEY and CDR2 SVGAGI. The CDR3 consists of 15 residues. Each donor was healthy, and each was a bone marrow donor. This chain joins TRBV6-5 and TRBJ2-2; 7 bases align to TRBD1. The sequenced sample was PBMCs. This TCR derives from a female donor in good health and CMV-seronegative. CDR3 amino acids: CASSYQGANTGELFF. CDR3 bases: TGTGCCAGCAGTTACCAGGGGGCGAACACCGGGGAGCTGTTTTTT.